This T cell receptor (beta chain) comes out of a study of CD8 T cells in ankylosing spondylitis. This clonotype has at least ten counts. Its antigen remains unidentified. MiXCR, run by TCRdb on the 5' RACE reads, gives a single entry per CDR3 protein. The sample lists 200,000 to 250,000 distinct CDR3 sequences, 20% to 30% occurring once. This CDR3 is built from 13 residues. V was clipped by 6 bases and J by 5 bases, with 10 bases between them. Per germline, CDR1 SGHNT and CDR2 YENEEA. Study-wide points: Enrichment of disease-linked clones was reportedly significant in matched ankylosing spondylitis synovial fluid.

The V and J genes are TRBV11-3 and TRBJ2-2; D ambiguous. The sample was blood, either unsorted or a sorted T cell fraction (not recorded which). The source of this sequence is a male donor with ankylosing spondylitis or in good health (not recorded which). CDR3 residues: CASSPPGTGELFF. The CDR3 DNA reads TGTGCCAGCAGTCCCCCTGGGACCGGGGAGCTGTTTTTT.